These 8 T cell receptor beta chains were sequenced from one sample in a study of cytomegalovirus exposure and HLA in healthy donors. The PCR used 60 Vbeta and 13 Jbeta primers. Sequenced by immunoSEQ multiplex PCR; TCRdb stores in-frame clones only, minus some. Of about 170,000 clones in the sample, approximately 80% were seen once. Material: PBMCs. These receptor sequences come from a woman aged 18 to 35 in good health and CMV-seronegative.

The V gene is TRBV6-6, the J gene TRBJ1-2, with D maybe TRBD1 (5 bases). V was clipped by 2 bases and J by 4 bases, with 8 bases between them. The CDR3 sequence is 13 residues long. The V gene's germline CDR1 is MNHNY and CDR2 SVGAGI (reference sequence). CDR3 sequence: CASSYRGIYGYTF. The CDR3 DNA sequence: TGTGCCAGCAGTTACAGGGGAATCTATGGCTACACCTTC.

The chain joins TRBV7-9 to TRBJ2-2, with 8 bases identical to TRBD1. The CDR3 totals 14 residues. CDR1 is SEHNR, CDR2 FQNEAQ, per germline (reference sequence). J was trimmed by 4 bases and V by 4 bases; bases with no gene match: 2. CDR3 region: CASSSTGGTGELFF. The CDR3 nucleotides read TGTGCCAGCAGCTCTACAGGGGGCACCGGGGAGCTGTTTTTT.

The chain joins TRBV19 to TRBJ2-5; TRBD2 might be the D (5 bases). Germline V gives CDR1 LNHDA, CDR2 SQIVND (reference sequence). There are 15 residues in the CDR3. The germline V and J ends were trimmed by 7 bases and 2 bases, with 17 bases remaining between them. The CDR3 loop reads CASNDRSGPQETQYF. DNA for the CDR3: TGTGCCAGTAACGACCGGAGCGGCCCACAAGAGACCCAGTACTTC.

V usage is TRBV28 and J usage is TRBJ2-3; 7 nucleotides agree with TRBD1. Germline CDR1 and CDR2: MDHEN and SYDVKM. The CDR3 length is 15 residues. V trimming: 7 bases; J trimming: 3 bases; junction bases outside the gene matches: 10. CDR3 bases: TGTGCCAGCACCCCGACAGGGAGAAGAACAGATACGCAGTATTTT. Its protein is CASTPTGRRTDTQYF.

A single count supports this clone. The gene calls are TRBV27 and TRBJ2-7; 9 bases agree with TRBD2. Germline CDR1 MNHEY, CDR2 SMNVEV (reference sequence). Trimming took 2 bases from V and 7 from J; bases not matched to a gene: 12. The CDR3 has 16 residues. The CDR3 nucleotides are TGTGCCAGCAGTTTAGCGGGAGGGCCGTCAATAGGGGAGCAGTACTTC. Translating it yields CASSLAGGPSIGEQYF.

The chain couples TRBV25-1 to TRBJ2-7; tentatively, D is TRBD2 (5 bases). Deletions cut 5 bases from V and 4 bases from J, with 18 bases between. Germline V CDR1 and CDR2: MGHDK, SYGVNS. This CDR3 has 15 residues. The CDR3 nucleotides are TGTGCCAGCAGTCACACCTGGACGACTACTTACGAGCAGTACTTC. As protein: CASSHTWTTTYEQYF.

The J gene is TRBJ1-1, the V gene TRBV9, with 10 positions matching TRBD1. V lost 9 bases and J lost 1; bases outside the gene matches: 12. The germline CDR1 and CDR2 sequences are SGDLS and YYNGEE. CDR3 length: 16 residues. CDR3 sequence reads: CATPTRDRGGNTEAFF. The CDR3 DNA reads TGTGCCACTCCAACCCGGGACAGGGGTGGGAACACTGAAGCTTTCTTT. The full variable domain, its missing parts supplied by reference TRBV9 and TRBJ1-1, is DSGVTQTPKHLITATGQRVTLRCSPRSGDLSVYWYQQSLDQGLQFLIQYYNGEERAKGNILERFSAQQFPDLHSELNLSSLELGDSALYFCATPTRDRGGNTEAFFGQGTRLTVV.

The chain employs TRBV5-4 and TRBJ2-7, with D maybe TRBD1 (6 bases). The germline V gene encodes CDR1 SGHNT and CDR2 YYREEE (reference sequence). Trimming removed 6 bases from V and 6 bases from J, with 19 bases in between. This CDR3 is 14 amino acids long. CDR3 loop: CASTLYPGAGEQYF. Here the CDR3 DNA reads TGTGCCAGCACCCTTTACCCAGGGGCGGGCGAGCAGTACTTC.